The rows below give T cell receptor beta chains drawn from one sample of a study of blood T cell repertoires in COVID-19. Produced via immunoSEQ multiplex PCR; TCRdb's table is partial and in-frame only. The sample lists approximately 270,000 clones, 80% to 90% occurring once. Sequenced input: PBMCs or T cells enriched from blood (not recorded which). Receptor source: a woman aged 25 to 39 who had recovered from COVID-19. Each CDR3 is given with its conserved first and last residue. A D gene is named only where the DNA matches it firmly. Clone size, where shown, is once, few, many, or a class for clones that have expanded.

.,TRBV2,once,TRBJ1-2,CASMGPGGVYGYTF
TRBD1,TRBV10-3,once,TRBJ1-1,CAISETADRGLGAEAFF
.,TRBV19,once,TRBJ2-1,CASSRESSYNEQFF
.,TRBV19,.,TRBJ2-1,CASRRDNEQFF
.,TRBV6-5,few,TRBJ2-7,CASSYREGYEQYF
TRBD2,TRBV2,.,TRBJ2-3,CASRTGTSGSSDTQYF
.,TRBV18,.,TRBJ2-7,CASSPDTRYEQYF
.,TRBV4-1,.,TRBJ2-7,CASSQGGLSRHQNYEQYF
TRBD2,TRBV19,.,TRBJ2-1,CASSIGTRVREQFF
.,TRBV4-2,.,TRBJ1-1,CASSQGWSSGYTEAFF
TRBD1,TRBV7-9,.,TRBJ1-6,CASSTQVGDRALTLHF
.,TRBV5-1,.,TRBJ1-1,CASSSSVYEAFF
TRBD1,TRBV27,.,TRBJ1-1,CASSAGGADTEAFF
.,TRBV7-9,.,TRBJ1-2,CASSLGEGPYGYTF
TRBD2,TRBV4-1,.,TRBJ2-2,CASSPLAGVPTGELFF
.,TRBV27,.,TRBJ1-6,CASKYGQRNNSPLHF
.,TRBV28,.,TRBJ2-1,CASSLPYSYNEQFF
.,TRBV2,.,TRBJ1-5,CASSETFQGPQPQHF
.,TRBV6-2/TRBV6-3,.,TRBJ2-7,CASSHDWSGAYEQYF
TRBD1,TRBV5-1,once,TRBJ1-3,CASSFQGETGNTIYF
.,TRBV5-1,.,TRBJ2-2,CASTKVKVGVTGELFF
TRBD2,TRBV4-1,once,TRBJ2-3,CASSQAGGPDTQYF
TRBD1,TRBV9,once,TRBJ1-1,CASSVAGGTGPNTEAFF
.,TRBV28,.,TRBJ2-1,CASSLIGGVSNEQFF
TRBD2,TRBV19,.,TRBJ2-7,CASTPGLGTYEQYF
TRBD2,TRBV9,.,TRBJ2-3,CASSVQAGESDTQYF
TRBD1,TRBV12-3/TRBV12-4,.,TRBJ1-2,CASSTNRGPGYTF
.,TRBV5-8,.,TRBJ1-2,CASSLGRVPRGGYTF
.,TRBV7-9,once,TRBJ1-1,CASGETEAFF
.,TRBV18,.,TRBJ1-1,CASSPQTATEAFF
.,TRBV19,.,TRBJ1-5,CASSIIAQGRLLYSNQPQHF
TRBD1,TRBV28,.,TRBJ2-5,CASSLSLTGDQETQYF
.,TRBV2,.,TRBJ1-1,CASSEQPPPLEAFF
.,TRBV3-1/TRBV3-2,.,TRBJ2-7,CASSSSNLEQYF
.,TRBV2,.,TRBJ2-7,CASTLYEQYF
TRBD1,TRBV28,.,TRBJ1-3,CASRTGGSGNTIYF
.,TRBV7-8,.,TRBJ2-3,CASSPTTDTQYF
.,TRBV13,.,TRBJ2-4,CASSQRVGNIQYF
TRBD1,TRBV3-1/TRBV3-2,few,TRBJ1-6,CASSHGDRGSSPLHF
TRBD1,TRBV6-5,.,TRBJ2-5,CASMRDRQETQYF
TRBD1,TRBV10-1,.,TRBJ1-2,CASSESVQGARHYGYTF
.,TRBV30,.,TRBJ1-1,CACSLLGNTEAFF
.,TRBV10-3,.,TRBJ1-2,CAISESAGPTLDGYTF
.,TRBV10-3,once,TRBJ1-1,CAISEQEITEAFF
TRBD1,TRBV27,few,TRBJ1-1,CASSAGTGGNTEAFF
.,TRBV19,.,TRBJ2-7,CASSPWGDEQYF
TRBD1,TRBV6-5,.,TRBJ2-5,CASSYLGLGGGETQYF
.,TRBV4-2,.,TRBJ2-1,CASSIGSRRPDEQFF
TRBD1,TRBV27,.,TRBJ2-7,CASSVAGTAYEQYF
TRBD2,TRBV27,.,TRBJ2-6,CASSFSGSSGANVLTF
TRBD2,TRBV7-8,.,TRBJ2-3,CASSKRVGLAIADTQYF
TRBD1,TRBV28,.,TRBJ1-2,CASTDDRAKGYTF
.,TRBV11-2,.,TRBJ2-1,CASSILFRGAGVNEQFF